This entry lists 24 T cell receptor beta chains sequenced from one sample in a study of Graves' ophthalmopathy and Graves' hyperthyroidism. Using RNA transcripts, the TCR beta CDR3 regions were amplified. The authors performed first-round RT-PCR with HTBI primers and then a second-round multiplex PCR. TCRdb reprocessed the multiplex PCR reads via MiXCR and lists one record per CDR3 protein. The sample shows some 1.1 million distinct CDR3 sequences, less than 45% of them seen only once. Sample: peripheral blood or thyroid tissue (not recorded which). The receptors were gathered from an adult man with Graves' hyperthyroidism.

As to this clonotype: Sequence at one end of the junction differs from germline and may be a read error. The chain combines TRBV5-1 with TRBJ1-2; possible D gene TRBD1, 6 bases. Germline V CDR1 and CDR2: SGHRS, YFSETQ. The CDR3 consists of 15 residues. DNA of the CDR3: TGTGCCAGCAGCTTAGCGGGGGGGGGGCCCCATGGCTACACCTTC. Translation: CASSLAGGGPHGYTF.

This chain connects TRBV7-9 to TRBJ1-1; D is unresolved. V gave up 1 base and J gave up 2 bases, with 14 bases separating them. CDR3 length: 16 amino acids. Germline V gene data show CDR1 as SEHNR and CDR2 as FQNEAQ (reference sequence). The CDR3 reads CASSLGAGEVNTEAFF. DNA of the CDR3: TGTGCCAGCAGCTTAGGTGCGGGAGAGGTTAACACTGAAGCTTTCTTT. The full variable domain, with the rest looked up from reference TRBV7-9 and TRBJ1-1, is DTGVSQNPRHKITKRGQNVTFRCDPISEHNRLYWYRQTLGQGPEFLTYFQNEAQLEKSRLLSDRFSAERPKGSFSTLEIQRTEQGDSAMYLCASSLGAGEVNTEAFFGQGTRLTVV.

The V and J genes are TRBV29-1 and TRBJ1-1, with D possibly being TRBD1 (5 bases). The CDR3 totals 14 residues. Looked up from germline, CDR1 is SQVTM and CDR2 is ANQGSEA. Trimming cost V 3 bases and J 3 bases, with 14 bases left between them. CDR3 in DNA: TGCAGCGTTGACCGGGGGGTGTGGGACACTGAAGCTTTCTTT. Translating gives CSVDRGVWDTEAFF.

This clonotype showed up just a few times. The chain employs TRBV4-3 and TRBJ2-5; 11 bases are shared with TRBD2. The CDR3 totals 14 residues. J was trimmed by 5 bases and V by 4 bases; bases with no gene match: 3. Germline V gives CDR1 LGHNA, CDR2 YSLEER. Written as DNA, the CDR3 is TGCGCCAGCAGCCTTAGCGGGGGGGACGAGACCCAGTACTTC. It yields the protein CASSLSGGDETQYF.

The V call is TRBV5-1, the J call TRBJ2-7, with 10 bases identical to TRBD1. This CDR3 spans 18 amino acids. Germline values: CDR1 SGHRS, CDR2 YFSETQ. The ends lost 4 bases at V and 5 bases at J; junction bases unmatched: 18. The CDR3 loop reads CASSARQGAGPGGHEQYF. CDR3 DNA: TGCGCCAGCAGCGCGCGACAGGGGGCGGGACCCGGCGGGCACGAGCAGTACTTC.

A remark on this clonotype: A junction end diverges from the germline sequence, so it may reflect a read error. The rearrangement uses TRBV7-7 and TRBJ2-7; no definite D call. Germline CDR1 is SSHAT and CDR2 is FNYEAQ (reference sequence). This CDR3 has 12 amino acids. CDR3 in DNA: TGTGACAGCGCCCGGGTGAAGAACGAGCAGTACTTC. Encoded protein: CDSARVKNEQYF.

Concerning this clonotype: Since a much larger clone is just one base distant, this may be a read error. The genes are TRBV5-1 and TRBJ2-2, with 7 bases that match TRBD2. Germline assignment: CDR1 SGHRS and CDR2 YFSETQ. The CDR3 extends over 16 amino acids. The CDR3 coding sequence is TGCGCCAGCAGCTTACTAGCGTCGTCCAACACCGAGGAGCTGTTTTTT. The encoded protein is CASSLLASSNTEELFF.

In this sample, this clonotype turned up many times. The rearrangement uses TRBV12-3 or TRBV12-4 and TRBJ1-3; D call uncertain. CDR3 length: 15 residues. Trimming shortened V by 7 bases and J by 0 bases, and 13 bases separated the two germline ends. The CDR3 region is CASKPPGSSGNTIYF. In DNA form, the CDR3 reads TGTGCCAGCAAGCCGCCGGGTAGCTCTGGAAACACCATATATTTT.

As concerns this clonotype: One base away lies a much larger clone, so this may be a sequencing read error. V and J are TRBV7-2 and TRBJ2-5; D remains ambiguous. This CDR3 comprises 12 residues. The germline gives CDR1 SGHTA, CDR2 FQGNSA. The CDR3 DNA is TGTGCCAGCAGCTACAGTTCAGAGACCCGGTACTTC. Its translation: CASSYSSETRYF.

The V and J genes are TRBV5-5 and TRBJ2-7, with D tentatively TRBD2 (6 bases). The CDR3 sequence is 15 residues long. Germline V lookup: CDR1 SGHKS, CDR2 YYEKEE (reference sequence). Trimming removed 4 bases from V and 3 bases from J, with 17 bases in between. As DNA, the CDR3 is TGTGCCAGCAGCCAGGAGACTAGAGGGAACTACGAGCAGTACTTC. It is translated as CASSQETRGNYEQYF.

In its sample, this clonotype was seen a few times. The chain carries TRBV5-4 and TRBJ2-2; TRBD1 might be the D (5 bases). Germline values: CDR1 SGHNT, CDR2 YYREEE (reference sequence). The CDR3 consists of 13 residues. The V and J ends lost 5 bases and 5 bases respectively, with 10 bases between them. The chain's CDR3 is CASRQGVTGELFF. Written as DNA, the CDR3 is TGTGCCAGCAGGCAAGGGGTTACCGGGGAGCTGTTTTTT. Combining the CDR3 with reference TRBV5-4 and TRBJ2-2 gives the whole variable domain ETGVTQSPTHLIKTRGQQVTLRCSSQSGHNTVSWYQQALGQGPQFIFQYYREEENGRGNFPPRFSGLQFPNYSSELNVNALELDDSALYLCASRQGVTGELFFGEGSRLTVL.

The rearrangement links TRBV20-1 to TRBJ2-7; the match to TRBD2 covers 13 bases. The CDR3 sequence is 16 residues long. CDR1 is DFQATT and CDR2 is SNEGSKA in the germline V gene (reference sequence). Unmatched junction bases numbered 10, after V lost 3 bases and J lost 5 bases. The CDR3: CSASRPGLAGSNEQYF. The CDR3 DNA is TGCAGTGCTAGTCGACCGGGACTAGCGGGGTCTAACGAGCAGTACTTC.

This clonotype was observed many times. The V gene is TRBV11-1, the J gene TRBJ2-7, with D possibly TRBD1 on 5 matching bases. Trimming left V 4 bases short and J 0 bases short, with 10 bases between. CDR1 and CDR2 (germline): SGHAT, FQDESV (reference sequence). The CDR3 has 14 residues. CDR3 DNA: TGTGCCAGCAGCTCTCAGGGCAGCTCCTACGAGCAGTACTTC. Translation: CASSSQGSSYEQYF.

The chain uses TRBV2 and TRBJ1-2; 7 positions match TRBD1. Trimming took 8 bases from V and 9 from J; bases not matched to a gene: 15. Germline V CDR1 and CDR2: SNHLY, FYNNEI. The CDR3 sequence is 14 residues long. CDR3 in amino acids: CASEIRRQGESYTF. Written as DNA, the CDR3 is TGTGCCAGCGAGATAAGGCGACAGGGCGAGAGCTACACCTTC.

As concerns this clonotype: One end of the junction varies from germline; a read error may be responsible. The V and J genes are TRBV20-1 and TRBJ2-7, with D possibly being TRBD2 (5 bases). This CDR3 contains 12 residues. Germline CDR1 and CDR2: DFQATT and SNEGSKA (reference sequence). This CDR3 is CTASGSSYEQYF. As DNA, the CDR3 is TGCACTGCTTCTGGGAGCTCCTACGAGCAGTACTTC.

Comment on this clonotype: This sequence may be a read error, since a much larger clone differs from it by one base. CDR3 DNA sequence: TGTGCCACCGGTGAAGACAGCAGCAATCAGCCCCAGCATTTT. Amino acids: CATGEDSSNQPQHF. The V call is TRBV24-1, the J call TRBJ1-5; possibly TRBD1 for D (5 bases). CDR1 and CDR2 from the germline V gene are KGHDR and SFDVKD. The CDR3 has 14 residues.

The chain employs TRBV15 and TRBJ1-5, with D possibly being TRBD1 (5 bases). Germline assignment: CDR1 LNHNV and CDR2 YYDKDF (reference sequence). The V and J ends lost 5 bases and 5 bases respectively, with 7 bases between them. CDR3 length: 12 amino acids. The CDR3 DNA follows: TGTGCCACCAGCCTACAGGATCAGCCCCAGCATTTT. Protein: CATSLQDQPQHF.

On this clonotype itself: The conserved closing phenylalanine or tryptophan is absent in this CDR3, likely reflecting a read error. The V gene is TRBV25-1, the J gene TRBJ1-1, with 8 bases fitting TRBD1. Germline V gene lookup returns CDR1 MGHDK and CDR2 SYGVNS. This CDR3 spans 10 amino acids. Trimming cost V 7 bases and J 11 bases; bases outside gene matches: 3. The CDR3 reads CASIDRGAFL. The CDR3 DNA reads TGTGCCAGCATTGACAGGGGTGCTTTCTTA.

This clonotype showed up just a few times. The CDR3 DNA sequence: TGTGCCAGCAGTTTATTACACGGGTCCTACGAGCAGTACTTC. Protein: CASSLLHGSYEQYF. This chain uses TRBV9 with TRBJ2-7, with no clear D. CDR1 is SGDLS and CDR2 is YYNGEE in the germline V gene. CDR3 length: 14 residues. Trimming left V 5 bases short and J 1 base short, with 13 bases between.

Comment on this clonotype: A much larger clone differs by one base, so this may be a read error. The V and J genes are TRBV4-1 and TRBJ2-6; maybe TRBD2 (5 bases). The CDR3 sequence is 17 residues long. Deletions cut 0 bases from V and 2 bases from J, with 11 bases between. The germline gives CDR1 MGHRA, CDR2 YSYEKL. As DNA, the CDR3 is TGCGCCAGCAGCCAAGATCCCGGGATCGCTGGGGCCAACGTCCTGACTTTC. Protein: CASSQDPGIAGANVLTF.

The rearrangement joins TRBV10-3 to TRBJ2-1, with no clear D. The CDR3 has 14 residues. The V end lost 10 bases, the J end lost 10 bases, and 23 bases lay between the germline ends. Germline lookup yields CDR1 ENHRY and CDR2 SYGVKD. The CDR3 is CASIRDPRAVEQFF. The CDR3 DNA sequence: TGTGCCAGCATCCGAGACCCCCGCGCCGTGGAGCAGTTCTTC.

V and J are TRBV25-1 and TRBJ1-3; D not resolved. Trimming left V 6 bases short and J 2 bases short, with 11 bases between. The CDR3 runs 14 residues. Germline CDR1 reads MGHDK; CDR2 reads SYGVNS. The CDR3 DNA follows: TGTGCCAGCAGAGATCTGGGTACTGGAAACACCATATATTTT. Its protein product is CASRDLGTGNTIYF.

This clonotype has a handful of counts. The V call is TRBV28, the J call TRBJ2-3; TRBD1 is a possible D gene (7 bases). The V end was cut by 6 bases, the J end by 6 bases, with 19 bases between. The CDR3 is made up of 15 amino acids. Germline CDR1 reads MDHEN; CDR2 reads SYDVKM. CDR3 DNA sequence: TGTGCCAGCAGCCTAGGGGGGACAGTGGGGGATACGCAGTATTTT. Its translation is CASSLGGTVGDTQYF.

A single count supports this clonotype. This sequence joins TRBV7-9 and TRBJ2-2; TRBD1 is a possible D gene (5 bases). CDR1 and CDR2 (germline): SEHNR, FQNEAQ (reference sequence). V was shortened by 5 bases and J by 8 bases, with 12 bases between the two germline ends. The CDR3 is 13 amino acids. CDR3 protein: CASSPIRTGELFF. In nucleotides, the CDR3 is TGTGCCAGCAGCCCAATAAGGACAGGGGAGCTGTTTTTT.